Below, 8 T cell receptor beta chains from the same sample are listed, as sequenced in a study of CD8+CD57+ T cells in acquired aplastic anemia (dated by TCRdb to 2016 to 2019). Flow cytometry had shown CD8+CD57+ cell expansion in the patients selected for sequencing. Instrument used: Illumina HiSeq 2000. Genomic DNA was used as template for profiling of TCR beta VDJ combinations and CDR3 sequences. Using fastp trimming at Q25 and MiXCR clonotype assembly, TCRdb reanalyzed the public sequencing data and kept in-frame beta chains. Under each unique CDR3 protein, matching rows form one entry showing the most common genes and DNA. The sample has 200,000 to 300,000 distinct CDR3 sequences on record, less than 85% of them singletons. The leading ten clones occupy approximately 40% of the sample. The sequenced sample consisted of sorted CD4+, CD8+, or CD8+CD57+ T cells (not recorded which) from PBMCs. These receptors were collected from a human donor with aplastic anemia.

The gene calls are TRBV20-1 and TRBJ1-6; D remains ambiguous. The CDR3 has 12 amino acids. In germline, CDR1 is DFQATT, CDR2 SNEGSKA (reference sequence). V was trimmed by 5 bases and J by 8 bases, leaving 10 bases between them. In nucleotides, the CDR3 is TGCAGTGCTCCCAGCGCCTATTCACCCCTCCACTTT. Protein sequence: CSAPSAYSPLHF.

The chain uses TRBV19 and TRBJ2-3; D unresolved. Judging by the DNA end, TRBJ2-7 fits better; the J call may be wrong. Germline loops: CDR1 LNHDA, CDR2 SQIVND (reference sequence). The CDR3 loop spans 14 amino acids. The CDR3 loop reads CASWVAVGNNMQYF. DNA of the CDR3: TGTGCCAGCTGGGTAGCCGTAGGCAACAACATGCAGTACTTC.

This clonotype came up a few times. The V and J genes are TRBV15 and TRBJ1-5; weak D call: TRBD1 (5 bases). The V gene's germline CDR1 is LNHNV and CDR2 YYDKDF (reference sequence). This CDR3 contains 18 residues. V was shortened by 0 bases and J by 0 bases, with 15 bases between the two germline ends. CDR3 residues: CATSRDKGWTTSNQPQHF. The CDR3 DNA reads TGTGCCACCAGCAGAGATAAGGGTTGGACAACTAGCAATCAGCCCCAGCATTTT.

The V gene is TRBV2, the J gene TRBJ2-3; D is possibly TRBD2 (6 bases). Germline V CDR1 and CDR2: SNHLY, FYNNEI. CDR3 length: 14 residues. The ends were cut back, 6 bases at V and 14 bases at J, with 24 bases in the middle. The CDR3 here is CASSLAAGPVTRYF. As DNA, the CDR3 is TGTGCCAGCAGCTTAGCGGCAGGTCCCGTTACGAGGTATTTT.

The chain is built from TRBV7-6 and TRBJ1-4, with 9 bases fitting TRBD1. The CDR3 runs 18 residues. After removal of 7 bases from V and 5 bases from J, the junction contained 17 bases not matched to a gene. Germline lookup yields CDR1 SGHVS and CDR2 FNYEAQ. CDR3 in DNA: TGTGCCAGCAACCGGGCCGGGACAGGGAAGGATGGGAATGAAAAACTGTTTTTT. Protein product: CASNRAGTGKDGNEKLFF. The whole variable domain, remainder taken from reference TRBV7-6 and TRBJ1-4, is GAGVSQSPRYKVTKRGQDVALRCDPISGHVSLYWYRQALGQGPEFLTYFNYEAQQDKSGLPNDRFSAERPEGSISTLTIQRTEQRDSAMYRCASNRAGTGKDGNEKLFFGSGTQLSVL.

The rearrangement joins TRBV7-6 to TRBJ1-2, with D unclear. The CDR3 runs 16 residues. Germline V lookup: CDR1 SGHVS, CDR2 FNYEAQ. V was clipped by 7 bases and J by 8 bases, with 26 bases between them. The CDR3 here is CASTLERVALVAGYTF. DNA of the CDR3: TGTGCCAGCACCCTAGAGAGGGTCGCCCTCGTAGCCGGCTACACCTTC.

This clonotype has a handful of counts. The chain uses TRBV10-1 and TRBJ2-7, with TRBD1 as a possible D gene (5 bases). CDR1 is WNHNN, CDR2 SYGVQD, per germline (reference sequence). The ends were cut back, 7 bases at V and 3 bases at J, with 16 bases in the middle. This CDR3 is built from 14 residues. CDR3 DNA: TGCGCCAGCATAGGGGTCTCTCTCAACTACGAGCAGTACGTC. Translating gives CASIGVSLNYEQYV.

The chain recombines TRBV5-1 with TRBJ2-5, with D maybe TRBD1 (6 bases). Germline CDR1 and CDR2: SGHRS and YFSETQ. Trimming took off 0 bases at V and 5 bases at J, with 11 bases between the two ends. CDR3 length: 14 amino acids. CDR3: CASSLATGRETQYF. As DNA, the CDR3 is TGCGCCAGCAGCTTGGCCACAGGGCGGGAGACCCAGTACTTC.